This TCR beta chain was sequenced in a study of Ad26.COV2.S vaccination and SARS-CoV-2 variants. Across the study: Ad26.COV2.S shots went into the muscle once or twice, 56 days apart. Findings and caveats of the study: Post-vaccination breadth of spike-specific CD8+ and CD4+ T cell responses was reportedly substantial. The study found similar non-spike TCR breadth in vaccine and placebo recipients.

The germline CDR1 and CDR2 sequences are SGHTA and FQGTGA. V lost 0 bases and J 3 bases, leaving 14 bases between the germline ends. The CDR3 totals 16 residues. This clone was found a few times. Antigen unknown. Data came from immunoSEQ multiplex PCR; TCRdb stores just in-frame clones and leaves some out. Among 300,000 to 400,000 clones listed, 70% to 90% were seen once. The treatment: 19 received Ad26.COV2.S at low or high dose, single or two shots; about 5 received placebo; per-sample allocation not given. Samples came from day 63 after the first vaccine or placebo injection. The study used a vaccine consisting of an Ad26 vector that expressed Wuhan-strain SARS-CoV-2 spike.

This TCR derives from a person aged 18 to 65 who received the Ad26.COV2.S COVID-19 vaccine or a placebo. The rearrangement uses TRBV7-3 and TRBJ1-2; the D is unclear. The sequencing here drew on peripheral blood, taken in a trial of Ad26.COV2.S vaccine versus placebo. The CDR3 bases are TGTGCCAGCAGCTTAACTGGCGCGGAGCGCGACTATGGCTACACCTTC. Residues: CASSLTGAERDYGYTF.